The rows below give T cell receptor beta chains drawn from one sample of a study of T-cell reconstitution after alpha-beta-depleted transplantation in children. TCRdb itself ran the PCR reads through MiXCR, one entry per CDR3 protein. The table lists some 350,000 distinct CDR3 sequences, about a tenth of them singletons. The input for sequencing was PBMCs from the stem cell graft donor, taken from the stem cell graft. The origin of the receptors is a human donor who donated a stem cell graft to a child with acute lymphoblastic leukemia. Both conserved end residues are part of each CDR3. D genes are given only for firm matches. Not all rows give a size; the values are once, few, many and, for expanded clones, a class.

.	TRBJ2-7	TRBV5-1	.	TGCGCCAGCAGCCCTAGAGGAGCCCCCTACGAGCAGTACTTC	CASSPRGAPYEQYF
.	TRBJ2-5	TRBV28	.	TGTGCCAGCAGTTTACGGGGCGCGACCCAGTACTTC	CASSLRGATQYF
.	TRBJ2-1	TRBV11-2	TRBD1	TGTGCCAGCAGCTTAGCAGGGGGCCAAAACAATGAGCAGTTCTTC	CASSLAGGQNNEQFF
.	TRBJ2-1	TRBV12-3/TRBV12-4	TRBD2	TGTGCCAGCAGTCCCTCGGGACTAGCGGGAGTAAATGAGCAGTTCTTC	CASSPSGLAGVNEQFF
.	TRBJ2-3	TRBV7-2	.	TGTGCCAGCAGCTTAGCGGGTAGAGTCACAGATACGCAGTATTTT	CASSLAGRVTDTQYF
few	TRBJ2-2	TRBV7-9	.	TGTGCCAGCAGCGAGCCGAGGGTGGAGGGAACCGGGGAGCTGTTTTTT	CASSEPRVEGTGELFF
.	TRBJ2-1	TRBV20-1	TRBD2	TGCAGTGTAACAACTAGCGGGATCTACAATGAGCAGTTCTTC	CSVTTSGIYNEQFF
many	TRBJ2-1	TRBV2	.	TGTGCCAGCAGTGTGGCTAGACCGACCGGTGAGCAGTTCTTC	CASSVARPTGEQFF
few	TRBJ2-7	TRBV27	TRBD1	TGTGCCAGCAACCCGTGGGGGACAGGGGTTTTCGGGGAGCAGTACTTC	CASNPWGTGVFGEQYF
.	TRBJ2-3	TRBV11-1	TRBD1	TGTGCCAGCAGCCTCTTACCAAACAGGGGAGCGGCGTTCCGAGGGGGGCAGTATTTT	CASSLLPNRGAAFRGGQYF
many	TRBJ2-5	TRBV12-3/TRBV12-4	TRBD2	TGTGCCAGCAGTTTTTCTTTGGGAGGGCGAGAGACCCAGTACTTC	CASSFSLGGRETQYF
.	TRBJ1-4	TRBV29-1	.	TGCAGCGTTGTGGACGGAACTAATGAAAAACTGTTTTTT	CSVVDGTNEKLFF
few	TRBJ1-1	TRBV14	TRBD1	TGTGCCAGCAGCCAAGGCAACAGGGGGATGAACACTGAAGCTTTCTTT	CASSQGNRGMNTEAFF
.	TRBJ2-3	TRBV2	TRBD2	TGTGCCAGCAGTGAAACCTTCCTTCCGGGACTAGCGGACCCCCGCACAGATACGCAGTATTTT	CASSETFLPGLADPRTDTQYF
many	TRBJ1-2	TRBV5-1	TRBD1	TGCGCCAGCAGCGGGGACAGGAGCTATGGCTACACCTTC	CASSGDRSYGYTF
few	TRBJ2-1	TRBV12-3/TRBV12-4	.	TGTGCCAGCAGTGAGGTGGTAGTTGGGGGCAATGAGCAGTTCTTC	CASSEVVVGGNEQFF
.	TRBJ1-6	TRBV7-9	TRBD1	TGTGCCAGCAGTGCCGGGACAGGCAATTCACCCCTCCACTTT	CASSAGTGNSPLHF
.	TRBJ2-3	TRBV6-2/TRBV6-3	.	TGTGCCAGCAGTTCCCGAGGCGATACGCAGTATTTT	CASSSRGDTQYF
.	TRBJ2-7	TRBV7-9	.	TGTGCCAGCAGCCCACAAAAATCCTACGAGCAGTACTTC	CASSPQKSYEQYF
.	TRBJ2-1	TRBV27	.	TGTGCCAGCAGTTTTGGCAGCGGTACAAATGAGCAGTTCTTC	CASSFGSGTNEQFF
.	TRBJ1-4	TRBV7-9	.	TGTGCCAGCAGCTTTGACCTGGCGGGAAAACTGTTTTTT	CASSFDLAGKLFF
.	TRBJ1-2	TRBV12-3/TRBV12-4	TRBD1	TGTGCCAGCAGACCACGGGGGACAGCTTATGGCTACACCTTC	CASRPRGTAYGYTF
few	TRBJ2-2	TRBV12-3/TRBV12-4	TRBD2	TGTGCCAGCAGTTTGGGACTAGCGGGAGATGGTACCGGGGAGCTGTTTTTT	CASSLGLAGDGTGELFF
.	TRBJ1-3	TRBV12-3/TRBV12-4	TRBD1	TGTGCCAGCAGTCGTGCAGGGGGCGGAAACACCATATATTTT	CASSRAGGGNTIYF
many	TRBJ2-3	TRBV5-1	.	TGCGCCAGCAGCTTCTCGGGAGTGTCGACAGATACGCAGTATTTT	CASSFSGVSTDTQYF
few	TRBJ2-1	TRBV12-3/TRBV12-4	TRBD2	TGTGCCAGCAGTTTAGGGACTAGCTCGCGTGAGCAGTTCTTC	CASSLGTSSREQFF
.	TRBJ1-5	TRBV28	.	TGTGCCAGCACTTTAGAAAATCAGCCCCAGCATTTT	CASTLENQPQHF
.	TRBJ2-7	TRBV27	.	TGTGCCAGCAGTTCATACTTGGGATACGAGCAGTACTTC	CASSSYLGYEQYF
few	TRBJ1-4	TRBV4-2	.	TGTGCCAGCAGCCAAGATCAGGCAGGGGATAATGAAAAACTGTTTTTT	CASSQDQAGDNEKLFF
many	TRBJ2-1	TRBV12-3/TRBV12-4	TRBD2	TGTGCCAGCAGCTCGGGACTAGCGAGCGATGAGCAGTTCTTC	CASSSGLASDEQFF
.	TRBJ1-2	TRBV7-3	.	TGTGCCAGCAGCCCCGACAGCTCTAACTATGGCTACACCTTC	CASSPDSSNYGYTF
few	TRBJ2-1	TRBV2	TRBD2	TGTGCCAGGTGGGGTACTAGCGGGTATGGCAATGAGCAGTTCTTC	CARWGTSGYGNEQFF
many	TRBJ2-7	TRBV19	.	TGTGCCAGTAGTATTGACGGGAACTACGAGCAGTACTTC	CASSIDGNYEQYF
.	TRBJ2-3	TRBV3-1	TRBD2	TGTGCCAGCAGTAGCCTAAGCGGGACCCACCTGGGACCAGATACGCAGTATTTT	CASSSLSGTHLGPDTQYF
few	TRBJ1-4	TRBV5-6	.	TGTGCCAGCAGCTTGGAGGTCGCAGGGAATGAAAAACTGTTTTTT	CASSLEVAGNEKLFF
many	TRBJ2-5	TRBV7-2	.	TGTGCCAGCAGCTTAGCTGTTAGCGAACCCCAAGAGACCCAGTACTTC	CASSLAVSEPQETQYF
many	TRBJ2-5	TRBV20-1	.	TGCAGTGCTAGCCCCGCCCAAGAGACCCAGTACTTC	CSASPAQETQYF
few	TRBJ2-5	TRBV7-9	TRBD2	TGTGCCAGCAGGCCGAAGGCAGCGGGACAAGAGACCCAGTACTTC	CASRPKAAGQETQYF
.	TRBJ1-1	TRBV20-1	.	TGCAGTGCTACATCGGTTTACACTGAAGCTTTCTTT	CSATSVYTEAFF
many	TRBJ2-3	TRBV20-1	TRBD2	TGCAGTGCTAGAGGGCTAGCGGCCTCCACAGATACGCAGTATTTT	CSARGLAASTDTQYF
.	TRBJ1-5	TRBV12-3/TRBV12-4	.	TGTGCCAGCAGGATCGGACTCCAGCTGGGTCAGCCCCAGCATTTT	CASRIGLQLGQPQHF